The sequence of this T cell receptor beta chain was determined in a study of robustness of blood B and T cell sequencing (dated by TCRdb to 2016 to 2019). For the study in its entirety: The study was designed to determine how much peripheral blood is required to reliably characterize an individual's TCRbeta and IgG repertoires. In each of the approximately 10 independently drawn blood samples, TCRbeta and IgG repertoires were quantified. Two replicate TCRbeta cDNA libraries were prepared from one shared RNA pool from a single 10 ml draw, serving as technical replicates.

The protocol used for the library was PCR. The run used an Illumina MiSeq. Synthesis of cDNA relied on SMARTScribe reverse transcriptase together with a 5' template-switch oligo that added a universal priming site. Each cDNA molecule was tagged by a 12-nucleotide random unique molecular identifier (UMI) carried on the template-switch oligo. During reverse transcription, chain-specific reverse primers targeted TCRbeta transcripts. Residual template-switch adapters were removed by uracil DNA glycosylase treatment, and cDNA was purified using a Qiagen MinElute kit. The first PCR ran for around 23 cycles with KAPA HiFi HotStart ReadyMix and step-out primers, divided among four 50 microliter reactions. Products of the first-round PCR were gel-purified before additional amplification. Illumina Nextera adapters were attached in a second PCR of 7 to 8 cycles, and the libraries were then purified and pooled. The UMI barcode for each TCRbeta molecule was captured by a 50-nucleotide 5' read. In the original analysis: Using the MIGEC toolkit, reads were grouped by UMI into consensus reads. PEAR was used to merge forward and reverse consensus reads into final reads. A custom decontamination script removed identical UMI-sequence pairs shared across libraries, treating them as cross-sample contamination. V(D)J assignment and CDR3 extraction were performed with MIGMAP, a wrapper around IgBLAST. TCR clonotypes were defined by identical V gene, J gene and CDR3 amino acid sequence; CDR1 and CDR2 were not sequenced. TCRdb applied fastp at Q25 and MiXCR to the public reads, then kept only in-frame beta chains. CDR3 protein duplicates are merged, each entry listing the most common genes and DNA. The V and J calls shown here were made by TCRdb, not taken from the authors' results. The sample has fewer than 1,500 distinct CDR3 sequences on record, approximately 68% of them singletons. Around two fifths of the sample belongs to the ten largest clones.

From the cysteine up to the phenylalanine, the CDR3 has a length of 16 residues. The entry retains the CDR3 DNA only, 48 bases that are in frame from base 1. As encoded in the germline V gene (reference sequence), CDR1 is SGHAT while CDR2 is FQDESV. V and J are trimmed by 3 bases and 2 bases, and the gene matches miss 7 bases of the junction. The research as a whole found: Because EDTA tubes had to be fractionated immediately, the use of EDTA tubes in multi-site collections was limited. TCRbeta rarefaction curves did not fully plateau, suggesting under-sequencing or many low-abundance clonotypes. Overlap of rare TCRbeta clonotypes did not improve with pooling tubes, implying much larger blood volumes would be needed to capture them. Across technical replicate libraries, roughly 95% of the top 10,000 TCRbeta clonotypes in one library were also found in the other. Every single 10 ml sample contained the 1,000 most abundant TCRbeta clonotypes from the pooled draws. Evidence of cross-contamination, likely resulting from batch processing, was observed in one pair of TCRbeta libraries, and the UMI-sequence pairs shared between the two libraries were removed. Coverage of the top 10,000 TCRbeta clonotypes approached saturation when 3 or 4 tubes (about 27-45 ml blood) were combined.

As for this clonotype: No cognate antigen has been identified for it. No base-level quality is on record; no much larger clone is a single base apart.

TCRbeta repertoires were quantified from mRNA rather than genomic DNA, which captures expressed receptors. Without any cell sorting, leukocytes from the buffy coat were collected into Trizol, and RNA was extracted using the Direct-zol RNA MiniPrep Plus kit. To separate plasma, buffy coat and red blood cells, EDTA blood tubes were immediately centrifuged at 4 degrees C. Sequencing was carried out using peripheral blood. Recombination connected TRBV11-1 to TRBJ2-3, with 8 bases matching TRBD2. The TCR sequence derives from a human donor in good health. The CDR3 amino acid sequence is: CASSLTGGKHTDTQYF. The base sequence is TGTGCCAGCAGCTTGACGGGGGGGAAACACACAGATACGCAGTATTTT.